This T cell receptor (beta chain) came from a study of T cell responses to AZD1222 COVID-19 vaccine. Some clones are missing from TCRdb's copy, which holds only in-frame ones; the method was immunoSEQ multiplex PCR. The sample yields 97,000 or so clones, just over 90% seen once. This CDR3 is built from 14 residues. The ends lost 6 bases at V and 6 bases at J; junction bases unmatched: 9. Germline-derived CDR1 and CDR2 are SEHNR and FQNEAQ (reference sequence). This clone was found a few times. The receptor's source is an adult who received the AZD1222 COVID-19 vaccine. J is TRBJ1-1 and V is TRBV7-9; 8 bases agree with TRBD1. The sample was peripheral blood, taken 28 days after the second AZD1222 dose. CDR3 coding DNA: TGTGCCAGCAGACCACAGGGGGTTTTGGCTGAAGCTTTCTTT. Protein sequence: CASRPQGVLAEAFF.